What follows are 8 T cell receptor beta chains derived from one specimen sequenced in a study of blood T cell repertoires in COVID-19. TCRdb keeps only in-frame clones here, not all; method: immunoSEQ multiplex PCR. The top ten hold almost 1.5% of the sample, which has tens of thousands of clones, around 86% seen once. The sample taken for sequencing was peripheral blood. The receptor source for this set is a woman aged 60 to 75 with acute or convalescent COVID-19.

The CDR3 protein is CASSGGQGSSGVYGYTF. The CDR3 DNA follows: TGTGCCAGCAGTGGAGGACAGGGGTCGTCAGGCGTTTATGGCTACACCTTC. The chain employs TRBV28 and TRBJ1-2, with 9 bases lining up with TRBD1. CDR1 is MDHEN, CDR2 SYDVKM, per germline. V trimming: 5 bases; J trimming: 5 bases; junction bases outside the gene matches: 15. The CDR3 is 17 residues long.

The chain combines TRBV11-1 with TRBJ1-4, with D possibly TRBD1 on 6 matching bases. Germline CDR1 and CDR2: SGHAT and FQDESV (reference sequence). CDR3 length: 13 amino acids. The germline V and J ends were trimmed by 4 bases and 6 bases, with 9 bases remaining between them. CDR3 region: CASSSWTDEKLFF. DNA of the CDR3: TGTGCCAGCAGCTCTTGGACAGATGAAAAACTGTTTTTT.

J is TRBJ1-3 and V is TRBV5-1; 8 bases line up with TRBD1. Germline lookup yields CDR1 SGHRS and CDR2 YFSETQ. This CDR3 comprises 19 residues. J gave up 4 bases and V 3 bases, and 18 bases lay outside the gene matches. In DNA form, the CDR3 reads TGCGCCAGCAGCTCGACCCTCACGACCAGGGGGCTACGGGGAAACACCATATATTTT. Its protein product is CASSSTLTTRGLRGNTIYF.

The chain links TRBV3-1 (or the pseudogene TRBV3-2) to TRBJ2-7; 8 bases are a match to TRBD2. This CDR3 has 14 residues. Germline assignment: CDR1 LGHDT and CDR2 YNNKEL (reference sequence). Losses at the gene ends were 6 bases for V and 5 bases for J; bases not matched to a gene: 9. CDR3 in amino acids: CASRPGGATHEQYF. The DNA of the CDR3 is TGTGCCAGCAGACCCGGGGGGGCGACCCACGAGCAGTACTTC.

V gene TRBV4-1 combines with J gene TRBJ2-3; D unclear. Germline V CDR1 and CDR2: MGHRA, YSYEKL. Trimming took off 2 bases at V and 2 bases at J, with 8 bases between the two ends. This CDR3 comprises 14 residues. The CDR3 reads CASSQNPNTDTQYF. Here the CDR3 DNA reads TGCGCCAGCAGCCAAAATCCCAACACAGATACGCAGTATTTT.

This clone was seen a handful of times. The chain is built from TRBV6-5 and TRBJ1-1, with a possible D match to TRBD1 (6 bases). CDR1 and CDR2 (germline): MNHEY, SVGAGI. The CDR3 contains 14 residues. The V end was cut by 5 bases, the J end by 0 bases, with 10 bases between. The CDR3 coding sequence is TGTGCCAGCAGTCAGACAGGCCTGAACACTGAAGCTTTCTTT. Protein product: CASSQTGLNTEAFF.

This chain uses TRBV6-5 with TRBJ1-6; D remains ambiguous. V shed 2 bases and J shed 7 bases, with 9 bases lying between them. The CDR3 is 14 residues long. Germline V gene data show CDR1 as MNHEY and CDR2 as SVGAGI. The CDR3, as DNA: TGTGCCAGCAGTTACCCGGAGGGAAATTCACCCCTCCACTTT. Translating it yields CASSYPEGNSPLHF.

In nucleotides, the CDR3 is TGCAGTGCTAGTTACAGGGGGGTTGGCTACACCTTC. Translated: CSASYRGVGYTF. The chain couples TRBV20-1 to TRBJ1-2, with 8 positions matching TRBD1. The CDR3 covers 12 residues. Germline CDR1 DFQATT, CDR2 SNEGSKA (reference sequence). After removal of 3 bases from V and 7 bases from J, the junction contained 4 bases not matched to a gene.